This TCR beta chain was sequenced for a study of blood T cell repertoires in COVID-19 (dated by TCRdb to about 2020). Regarding the research as a whole: The collaborator samples originated in the United States, Italy and Spain and spanned the acute and convalescent phases of COVID-19. A freely available public database, intended as a resource for researchers studying the immune response to SARS-CoV-2, is where the repertoires were released. Subjects who had been exposed to COVID-19, were actively infected with it, or had recovered from it provided the deeply sampled blood TCRbeta repertoires that made up the dataset. Where available, HLA class I and class II types were obtained from metadata supplied by the sample provider rather than from assay-based typing. The sample metadata nearly always contained a de-identified subject ID, COVID-19 status, age in years and sex. Samples were obtained from the ongoing ImmuneRACE study (first 160 participants) and from over 1,000 subjects provided by 6 global collaborators. The material from the prospective study consisted of cDNA or gDNA derived from T cells, B-cell-depleted T cells, or PBMCs. Broader findings and caveats from the paper: The quantity of clinical and demographic metadata differed by source and by participant and was supplied without curation.

Ends trimmed: V by 3 bases, J by 6 bases; bases unmatched to a gene: 7. CDR1 is given as MNHNS and CDR2 as SASEGT, both from the germline V gene. The CDR3 runs 16 residues from the cysteine to the phenylalanine. Of all the DNA, just the CDR3 is kept, 48 bases in frame from base 1. The immunoSEQ Assay, a bias-controlled multiplex PCR, was used to amplify TCRbeta CDR3 regions from genomic DNA. Processing in the source paper ran as follows. Within the assay, amplification of reference gene primers was used to estimate how many nucleated cells each sample contained. Sequence reads were collapsed and filtered to measure the absolute abundance of every unique TCRbeta CDR3 rearrangement. For each sample, productive Simpson clonality was calculated as the square root of Simpson's diversity index across productive rearrangements. TCRdb's version of the immuneACCESS table is confined to in-frame rearrangements and falls short of the full clone set. An unresolved V gene accounts for under half of the shortfall where checked; the remainder is of unknown origin. That table gives V, J and clone size, and the DNA gave D and trimming. This sample holds some 530,000 clones; approximately 85% were observed only once. The ten largest make up about 3.2% of the sample.

Each collaborating institution followed its own protocols to collect whole blood in K2EDTA tubes. For TCRbeta analysis, collaborator samples were shipped as frozen whole blood, as isolated PBMCs, or as DNA extracted from either sample type. For this clone: Its antigen is unknown. There are no base qualities to consult, and no much larger clone falls within one base.

Material: peripheral blood. The chain is encoded by TRBV6-1 joined to TRBJ2-7, with 14 central nucleotides matching TRBD2. This clonotype was obtained from a human donor in a cohort sampled during active COVID-19. CDR3 loop: CASSDSGLAGVSEQYF. The nucleotides are TGTGCCAGCAGTGATTCGGGACTAGCGGGAGTCTCCGAGCAGTACTTC.